One T cell receptor beta chain is described in this entry. Its antigen is currently unknown. The record originates from a study of shared clonotypes between healthy human individuals. Study background: Donors had three CD4 naive, three CD4 memory, two CD8 naive and one CD8 memory plate apiece. Study-wide results and limits: The study found about 5% of naive CD4 clonotypes shared across several donors. Clonotypes which were not shared had lower generation probabilities than clonotypes that all four donors shared.

Deep-level settings were used for running the assay. Profiling relied on immunoSEQ multiplex PCR, and the TCRdb table lists in-frame clones only, not all of them. The table includes about 580,000 clones, roughly 98% detected once. Naive CD8 populations comprised CD45RO-negative cells positively selected for CCR7, excluding terminally differentiated effector memory CD45RA+ cells. The clonotype comes from a young man in good health. Sequenced: naive CD8+ T cells sorted from blood.

The CDR3 loop reads CASSRGLAGVGNEQFF. Written as DNA, the CDR3 is TGTGCCAGCAGCCGGGGCCTAGCGGGAGTGGGGAATGAGCAGTTCTTC. The chain joins TRBV5-5 to TRBJ2-1, with TRBD2 matching over 10 bases. In germline, CDR1 is SGHKS, CDR2 YYEKEE (reference sequence). V shed 4 bases, J shed 7 bases, and the junction held 11 bases outside the gene matches. The CDR3 is 16 amino acids.